Below are 25 T cell receptor beta chains sequenced from a single sample in a study of OX40 agonist ivuxolimab in advanced cancers. Measured with immunoSEQ multiplex PCR; TCRdb has only the in-frame clones, and not every one. There are approximately 120,000 clones in the sample; 85% to 95% occur only once, and under 0.9% lies in the top ten. The specimen was CD4+ or CD8+ T cells sorted from blood, collected in a trial of the OX40 agonist ivuxolimab. The receptor set was obtained from an adult with an advanced solid tumor such as melanoma, head and neck, liver or kidney cancer.

The gene calls are TRBV27 and TRBJ2-7; 13 positions match TRBD2. Germline lookup yields CDR1 MNHEY and CDR2 SMNVEV (reference sequence). The CDR3 has 15 residues. V gave up 5 bases and J gave up 5 bases; unmatched junction bases: 6. In DNA, the CDR3 is TGTGCCAGCAGTCCCGGGACTAGCGGGACCAACGAGCAGTACTTC. Protein product: CASSPGTSGTNEQYF.

The chain couples TRBV18 to TRBJ2-1; TRBD2 matches 7 bases. V gave up 4 bases and J gave up 9 bases; unmatched junction bases: 6. The CDR3 runs to 13 residues. Germline lookup yields CDR1 KGHSH and CDR2 LQKENI. The CDR3 bases are TGTGCCAGCTCACAGTCTAGCGGAGCTGAGCAGTTCTTC. This codes for CASSQSSGAEQFF. Supplemented by reference TRBV18 and TRBJ2-1, the full variable domain reads NAGVMQNPRHLVRRRGQEARLRCSPMKGHSHVYWYRQLPEEGLKFMVYLQKENIIDESGMPKERFSAEFPKEGPSILRIQQVVRGDSAAYFCASSQSSGAEQFFGPGTRLTVL.

CDR3 residues: CASSLGPGQMNTEAFF. In DNA, the CDR3 is TGCGCCAGCAGCTTGGGCCCGGGACAGATGAACACTGAAGCTTTCTTT. The genes are TRBV5-1 and TRBJ1-1; 7 bases align to TRBD1. Germline V gene data show CDR1 as SGHRS and CDR2 as YFSETQ. Trimming cost V 0 bases and J 0 bases; bases outside gene matches: 5. CDR3 length: 16 residues. Variable domain in full (rest from reference TRBV5-1 and TRBJ1-1): KAGVTQTPRYLIKTRGQQVTLSCSPISGHRSVSWYQQTPGQGLQFLFEYFSETQRNKGNFPGRFSGRQFSNSRSEMNVSTLELGDSALYLCASSLGPGQMNTEAFFGQGTRLTVV.

The J gene is TRBJ2-3, the V gene TRBV6-5; 8 nucleotides match TRBD2. The CDR3 consists of 15 residues. V shed 2 bases and J 2 bases; nucleotides not matched to a gene: 3. Germline V gives CDR1 MNHEY, CDR2 SVGAGI. As DNA, the CDR3 is TGTGCCAGCAGTTACAGCGGGGGCCTCACAGATACGCAGTATTTT. As protein: CASSYSGGLTDTQYF.

The chain is built from TRBV2 and TRBJ2-2; either TRBD1 or TRBD2 may fit D (5 bases each). The CDR3 is 15 residues long. V was cut by 10 bases and J by 5 bases, with 20 bases left in between. Germline V gene data show CDR1 as SNHLY and CDR2 as FYNNEI. The CDR3 DNA reads TGTGCCACCCCCATCTCGAGGGGAACTACCGGGGAGCTGTTTTTT. This sequence encodes CATPISRGTTGELFF.

This clone was seen only once. The chain carries TRBV28 and TRBJ2-7; D could derive from TRBD1 or TRBD2 (5 bases each). There are 14 residues in the CDR3. Germline V gives CDR1 MDHEN, CDR2 SYDVKM. V was pared by 7 bases and J by 7 bases, with 20 bases between. As DNA, the CDR3 is TGTGCCAGCAACCGGGGCTTGGGATCGGGAGAGCAGTACTTC. Translation: CASNRGLGSGEQYF.

This chain links TRBV28 with TRBJ1-2, with 9 bases lining up with TRBD1. Unmatched junction bases numbered 6, after V lost 6 bases and J lost 4 bases. The germline CDR1 and CDR2 sequences are MDHEN and SYDVKM. The CDR3 length is 14 residues. The CDR3 sequence: CASRGGTGLYGYTF. The CDR3 DNA is TGTGCCAGCAGGGGGGGGACAGGGCTCTATGGCTACACCTTC.

This clone has just one count. The V gene is TRBV18, the J gene TRBJ2-7, with TRBD1 matching 11 bases. Trimming cost V 3 bases and J 0 bases; bases outside gene matches: 10. CDR3 size: 18 residues. Germline CDR1 reads KGHSH; CDR2 reads LQKENI. DNA of the CDR3: TGTGCCAGCTCACCGTCCTCCGGGACAGGGGGAAGCTCCTACGAGCAGTACTTC. Residues: CASSPSSGTGGSSYEQYF.

This chain uses TRBV28 with TRBJ2-3; TRBD1 agrees at 9 bases. Germline values: CDR1 MDHEN, CDR2 SYDVKM. CDR3 length equals 17 residues. V shed 4 bases and J 0 bases; nucleotides not matched to a gene: 8. The CDR3 nucleotides are TGTGCCAGCAGTTGGACAGGGGCACTACTTAGCACAGATACGCAGTATTTT. Residues: CASSWTGALLSTDTQYF.

The rearrangement uses TRBV2 and TRBJ2-7; D remains unclear. CDR3 size: 14 residues. V was trimmed by 1 base and J by 2 bases, leaving 9 bases between them. Germline CDR1 SNHLY, CDR2 FYNNEI. The CDR3 DNA reads TGTGCCAGCAGTGAAGGGCGGCTAGCCTACGAGCAGTACTTC. It is translated as CASSEGRLAYEQYF. Together with reference TRBV2 and TRBJ2-7, the CDR3 gives the full variable domain: EPEVTQTPSHQVTQMGQEVILRCVPISNHLYFYWYRQILGQKVEFLVSFYNNEISEKSEIFDDQFSVERPDGSNFTLKIRSTKLEDSAMYFCASSEGRLAYEQYFGPGTRLTVT.

This clone has a handful of counts. The rearrangement links TRBV30 to TRBJ2-1; 12 nucleotides line up with TRBD2. Germline V gene data show CDR1 as GTSNPN and CDR2 as SVGIG (reference sequence). J lost 9 bases, V lost 2 bases, and 8 bases had no gene match. The length of the CDR3 is 15 residues. CDR3 region: CAWSPSTSGRTEQFF. CDR3 DNA sequence: TGTGCCTGGAGTCCATCCACTAGCGGGAGGACTGAGCAGTTCTTC. Variable domain in full (rest from reference TRBV30 and TRBJ2-1): SQTIHQWPATLVQPVGSPLSLECTVEGTSNPNLYWYRQAAGRGLQLLFYSVGIGQISSEVPQNLSASRPQDRQFILSSKKLLLSDSGFYLCAWSPSTSGRTEQFFGPGTRLTVL.

The chain employs TRBV5-1 and TRBJ1-1, with 12 bases matching TRBD1. The J segment lost 4 bases and the V segment lost 0 bases, leaving 7 bases of the junction unmatched. The CDR3 runs 17 residues. Looked up from germline, CDR1 is SGHRS and CDR2 is YFSETQ. In DNA, the CDR3 is TGCGCCAGCAGCTTGGATGGGACAGGGGGCTTGATCACTGAAGCTTTCTTT. Amino acids: CASSLDGTGGLITEAFF.

The V call is TRBV9, the J call TRBJ2-7; TRBD2 matches at 10 bases. V lost 0 bases, J lost 4 bases, and 4 bases stayed unmatched. Germline assignment: CDR1 SGDLS and CDR2 YYNGEE. The CDR3 loop spans 15 amino acids. CDR3 in DNA: TGTGCCAGCAGCGTAGAAGCTAGCGGGAGTTACGAGCAGTACTTC. It translates to CASSVEASGSYEQYF.

This chain connects TRBV19 to TRBJ1-1; no clear D gene. V lost 3 bases to trimming and J lost 3 bases, with 14 bases between them. The CDR3 covers 15 residues. Germline CDR1 and CDR2: LNHDA and SQIVND (reference sequence). Written as DNA, the CDR3 is TGTGCCAGTAGTATGGCTGGAGGATCGGACACTGAAGCTTTCTTT. Encoded protein: CASSMAGGSDTEAFF.

The genes are TRBV19 and TRBJ1-1; D uncertain. This CDR3 is built from 13 residues. The ends were cut back, 6 bases at V and 6 bases at J, with 14 bases in the middle. Germline V gene data show CDR1 as LNHDA and CDR2 as SQIVND (reference sequence). The CDR3 loop reads CASRSGLLPEAFF. Written as DNA, the CDR3 is TGTGCCAGTAGATCAGGCCTTCTCCCTGAAGCTTTCTTT.

The chain links TRBV11-3 to TRBJ2-3, with D perhaps TRBD2 (6 bases). Germline values: CDR1 SGHNT, CDR2 YENEEA. The CDR3 totals 16 residues. Deletions cut 6 bases from V and 0 bases from J, with 16 bases between. The DNA of the CDR3 is TGTGCCAGCAGTTCTAGACTAGGACTTAGCACAGATACGCAGTATTTT. The encoded protein is CASSSRLGLSTDTQYF.

As regards this clone: The sample holds other DNA sequences that translate to the same CDR3. This rearrangement joins TRBV5-1 to TRBJ1-1; D is possibly TRBD1 (5 bases). The CDR3 is 13 amino acids. V was pared by 0 bases and J by 3 bases, with 6 bases between. Per germline, CDR1 SGHRS and CDR2 YFSETQ. CDR3 loop: CASSLAGDTEAFF. The DNA of the CDR3 is TGCGCCAGCAGCTTGGCGGGGGACACTGAAGCTTTCTTT. Supplemented by reference TRBV5-1 and TRBJ1-1, the full variable domain reads KAGVTQTPRYLIKTRGQQVTLSCSPISGHRSVSWYQQTPGQGLQFLFEYFSETQRNKGNFPGRFSGRQFSNSRSEMNVSTLELGDSALYLCASSLAGDTEAFFGQGTRLTVV.

This rearrangement joins TRBV28 to TRBJ2-1; no clear D gene. Trimming removed 2 bases from V and 4 bases from J, with 6 bases in between. The germline gives CDR1 MDHEN, CDR2 SYDVKM. CDR3 length: 13 residues. For the CDR3, the DNA is TGTGCCAGCAGTTTACGGCTATACAATGAGCAGTTCTTC. It specifies CASSLRLYNEQFF.

J is TRBJ1-1 and V is TRBV7-2; no clear D gene. Trimming stripped 1 base from V and 0 bases from J, with 9 bases between. The CDR3 length is 15 residues. In germline, CDR1 is SGHTA, CDR2 FQGNSA. The DNA of the CDR3 is TGTGCCAGCAGCTTAGAACGGCTGATGAACACTGAAGCTTTCTTT. Translating gives CASSLERLMNTEAFF. Together with reference TRBV7-2 and TRBJ1-1, the CDR3 gives the full variable domain: GAGVSQSPSNKVTEKGKDVELRCDPISGHTALYWYRQSLGQGLEFLIYFQGNSAPDKSGLPSDRFSAERTGGSVSTLTIQRTQQEDSAVYLCASSLERLMNTEAFFGQGTRLTVV.

The chain recombines TRBV19 with TRBJ1-4, with D maybe TRBD1 (5 bases). CDR1 is LNHDA and CDR2 is SQIVND in the germline V gene (reference sequence). The CDR3 length is 14 residues. V gave up 5 bases and J gave up 8 bases, with 15 bases separating them. The CDR3 bases are TGTGCCAGTAGTCCCTTTGGGGCAGGAGAAAAACTGTTTTTT. Residues: CASSPFGAGEKLFF.

The chain joins TRBV19 to TRBJ2-2, with a tentative D call TRBD2 (5 bases). The CDR3 covers 15 residues. Germline assignment: CDR1 LNHDA and CDR2 SQIVND (reference sequence). Trimming took off 1 base at V and 3 bases at J, with 9 bases between the two ends. The chain's CDR3 is CASSIVGGDTGELFF. CDR3 coding DNA: TGTGCCAGTAGTATAGTCGGAGGCGACACCGGGGAGCTGTTTTTT. The full variable domain, completed using reference TRBV19 and TRBJ2-2, is DGGITQSPKYLFRKEGQNVTLSCEQNLNHDAMYWYRQDPGQGLRLIYYSQIVNDFQKGDIAEGYSVSREKKESFPLTVTSAQKNPTAFYLCASSIVGGDTGELFFGEGSRLTVL.

This chain joins TRBV2 and TRBJ2-3, with 8 bases that match TRBD1. The V and J ends lost 5 bases and 4 bases, in that order; junction bases with no gene match: 8. Germline CDR1 is SNHLY and CDR2 is FYNNEI. The CDR3 totals 15 residues. CDR3 nucleotide sequence: TGTGCCAGCAGTCTAGACAGGGGTAGCGCAGATACGCAGTATTTT. Translated: CASSLDRGSADTQYF.

The rearrangement uses TRBV6-5 and TRBJ1-3; D unresolved. In germline, CDR1 is MNHEY, CDR2 SVGAGI. The CDR3 has 16 amino acids. The germline V and J ends were trimmed by 2 bases and 0 bases, with 11 bases remaining between them. CDR3: CASSYNSPPSGNTIYF. DNA for the CDR3: TGTGCCAGCAGTTACAATTCCCCACCCTCTGGAAACACCATATATTTT.

This chain joins TRBV28 and TRBJ1-1; a weak D match, TRBD1 (6 bases). Germline CDR1 reads MDHEN; CDR2 reads SYDVKM. V was cut by 7 bases and J by 0 bases, with 18 bases left in between. This CDR3 region has 16 residues. The CDR3 reads CASTLPGGTLNTEAFF. The DNA of the CDR3 is TGTGCCAGCACCCTACCCGGGGGCACCCTGAACACTGAAGCTTTCTTT.

This clone was picked up a small number of times. V and J are TRBV5-4 and TRBJ1-1; 9 bases match TRBD1. Trimming cost V 4 bases and J 7 bases; bases outside gene matches: 8. The V gene's germline CDR1 is SGHNT and CDR2 YYREEE (reference sequence). The CDR3 is 14 amino acids. The DNA of the CDR3 is TGTGCCAGCAGCGCTACAGGGGGCGCGAATGAAGCTTTCTTT. As protein: CASSATGGANEAFF.